A selection of T cell receptor beta chains follows, all from one sample in a study of neoadjuvant nivolumab and ipilimumab in lung cancer. Generated by immunoSEQ multiplex PCR, the TCRdb table keeps only in-frame clones and is missing some. The sample holds about 6,800 clones; approximately 85% are singletons and the top ten take around 6.5%. Sequenced here: tumor tissue, sampled after neoadjuvant nivolumab, alone or with ipilimumab, at or shortly before surgery. The receptors come from an adult with non-small cell lung cancer. Both conserved end residues are part of each CDR3. A D gene is named only where the DNA matches it firmly. Clone size is not always given. Where it is, it says once, few, many or a class for expanded clones.

TRBV7-9,.,.,TRBJ2-1,CASSLAPGSNEQFF,TGTGCCAGCAGTCTTGCCCCGGGGAGCAATGAGCAGTTCTTC
TRBV5-6,TRBD1,.,TRBJ1-1,CASSLEWGQGGRTEAFF,TGTGCCAGCAGCTTGGAATGGGGACAGGGCGGGAGAACTGAAGCTTTCTTT
TRBV6-5,.,.,TRBJ2-7,CASSSSIKTSPRQYF,.
TRBV18,.,.,TRBJ2-3,CASSPPIQAGTDTQYF,TGTGCCAGCTCACCACCGATACAGGCCGGCACAGATACGCAGTATTTT
TRBV6-5,.,.,TRBJ1-1,CASSYRVYSEAFF,TGTGCCAGCAGTTACAGAGTGTATAGTGAAGCTTTCTTT
TRBV30,.,few,TRBJ2-3,CAGRTPSTDTQYF,TGTGCCGGCCGGACGCCAAGCACAGATACGCAGTATTTT
TRBV7-2,TRBD1,once,TRBJ1-2,CASSLATKQGRTF,TGTGCCAGCAGCTTAGCGACCAAACAGGGGCGCACCTTC
TRBV4-2,TRBD1,.,TRBJ1-5,CASSERTGGEESQPQHF,TGTGCCAGCAGCGAGCGGACAGGGGGCGAGGAGTCTCAGCCCCAGCATTTT
TRBV30,.,.,TRBJ1-6,CAWSAQIDSPLHF,TGTGCCTGGAGTGCGCAGATCGATTCACCCCTCCACTTT
TRBV13,TRBD2,.,TRBJ2-7,CASSFRAGAYEQYF,TGTGCCAGCAGCTTCCGAGCGGGAGCCTACGAGCAGTACTTC
TRBV7-9,.,once,TRBJ1-6,CASSLSVYNSPLHF,TGTGCCAGCAGCTTATCAGTTTATAATTCACCCCTCCACTTT
TRBV19,.,once,TRBJ1-5,CASSIGGSRPQHF,TGTGCCAGTAGTATCGGGGGCTCTCGGCCCCAGCATTTT
TRBV7-2,.,.,TRBJ1-1,CASSLGPLSGLDTEAFF,TGTGCCAGCAGCTTAGGGCCATTGTCCGGGTTGGACACTGAAGCTTTCTTT
TRBV5-1,.,once,TRBJ2-3,CASSLDGQRSTDTQYF,TGCGCCAGCAGCTTGGACGGGCAGCGGAGCACAGATACGCAGTATTTT
TRBV11-2,.,.,TRBJ1-1,CASSFTFSSEAFF,TGTGCCAGCAGCTTCACATTTTCTTCTGAAGCTTTCTTT
TRBV11-3,.,.,TRBJ2-2,CASSLKNANTGELFF,TGTGCCAGCAGCTTAAAGAATGCGAACACCGGGGAGCTGTTTTTT
TRBV11-3,.,.,TRBJ2-3,CASSLGGPTFPDTQYF,TGTGCCAGCAGCCTAGGGGGGCCCACCTTTCCAGATACGCAGTATTTT
TRBV7-8,TRBD1,.,TRBJ1-4,CASSRDRDHLNEKLFF,TGTGCCAGCAGCCGGGACAGGGACCACCTGAATGAAAAACTGTTTTTT